What follows are 16 T cell receptor beta chains derived from one specimen sequenced in a study of T cell responses to AZD1222 COVID-19 vaccine. Profiled with immunoSEQ multiplex PCR; TCRdb holds only in-frame clones, not every one. The top ten clones hold about 1% of a sample with 190,000 or so clones, roughly 92% of them seen once. The starting material was peripheral blood, obtained 28 days after the second AZD1222 dose. The receptor source for this set is an adult who received the AZD1222 COVID-19 vaccine.

V gene TRBV27 combines with J gene TRBJ2-7; a weak D match, TRBD1 (6 bases). V was trimmed by 6 bases and J by 5 bases, leaving 20 bases between them. CDR3 size: 15 residues. Looked up from germline, CDR1 is MNHEY and CDR2 is SMNVEV (reference sequence). The CDR3 nucleotides read TGTGCCAGCAGCAGCAATCAAAGGGGGATCCACGAGCAGTACTTC. As protein: CASSSNQRGIHEQYF.

V usage is TRBV5-1 and J usage is TRBJ2-7; D remains ambiguous. Germline CDR1 and CDR2: SGHRS and YFSETQ. Trimming removed 5 bases from V and 3 bases from J, with 9 bases in between. The CDR3 consists of 12 residues. This CDR3 is CASREANYEQYF. Here the CDR3 DNA reads TGCGCCAGCAGAGAGGCAAACTACGAGCAGTACTTC.

The V call is TRBV29-1, the J call TRBJ1-5; 8 bases are shared with TRBD1. V dropped 5 bases and J dropped 6; count of bases not matched to a gene: 6. CDR1 and CDR2 from the germline V gene are SQVTM and ANQGSEA. This CDR3 comprises 13 residues. The CDR3 DNA reads as TGCAGCGTTTCAGGACAGGGAGGTCAGCCCCAGCATTTT. This gives the protein CSVSGQGGQPQHF.

The chain is built from TRBV18 and TRBJ1-2, with D hard to call. The CDR3 is 15 amino acids. The V end lost 4 bases, the J end lost 3 bases, and 15 bases lay between the germline ends. Germline values: CDR1 KGHSH, CDR2 LQKENI. DNA for the CDR3: TGTGCCAGCTCACAAGGACGGAGTGGGGACTATGGCTACACCTTC. This gives the protein CASSQGRSGDYGYTF.

The CDR3 protein is CASSPRGNTEAFF. The CDR3 region has the DNA TGTGCCAGCAGCCCTAGGGGAAACACTGAAGCTTTCTTT. The rearrangement links TRBV11-3 to TRBJ1-1, with a possible D match to TRBD1 (5 bases). Germline V lookup: CDR1 SGHNT, CDR2 YENEEA. V shed 5 bases and J shed 2 bases, with 9 bases lying between them. CDR3 length equals 13 residues.

This chain links TRBV12-3 or TRBV12-4 with TRBJ2-5; no definite D call. The CDR3 has 13 residues. V was trimmed by 2 bases and J by 2 bases, leaving 6 bases between them. CDR3 DNA sequence: TGTGCCAGCAGTTTACGGCAGCAAGAGACCCAGTACTTC. Residues: CASSLRQQETQYF.

V and J are TRBV7-9 and TRBJ1-4; TRBD1 matches 8 bases. The CDR3 is 15 amino acids. The J segment lost 7 bases and the V segment lost 4 bases, leaving 8 bases of the junction unmatched. In germline, CDR1 is SEHNR, CDR2 FQNEAQ (reference sequence). The CDR3 nucleotides are TGTGCCAGCAGCTCCTCAGGGGGCGCGTTTGAAAAACTGTTTTTT. Translating gives CASSSSGGAFEKLFF.

This chain links TRBV5-1 with TRBJ2-7; TRBD2 matches 7 bases. The CDR3 is made up of 15 amino acids. Germline loops: CDR1 SGHRS, CDR2 YFSETQ. V shed 2 bases, J shed 2 bases, and the junction held 7 bases outside the gene matches. The CDR3 reads CASSFQGGIPYEQYF. The CDR3 coding sequence is TGCGCCAGCAGCTTTCAGGGAGGGATTCCCTACGAGCAGTACTTC.

This clone came up once. This sequence joins TRBV18 and TRBJ2-1; TRBD1 might be the D (5 bases). CDR1 KGHSH and CDR2 LQKENI come from the germline V gene. V was cut by 2 bases and J by 7 bases, with 12 bases left in between. The length of the CDR3 is 14 residues. The CDR3 spells CASSPMAGRNEQFF. As DNA, the CDR3 is TGTGCCAGCTCACCAATGGCAGGGCGGAATGAGCAGTTCTTC.

CDR3 loop: CASTPGSYGYTF. The CDR3 bases are TGTGCCAGTACTCCTGGGTCGTATGGCTACACCTTC. This chain uses TRBV19 with TRBJ1-2; D not resolved. Trimming took off 7 bases at V and 5 bases at J, with 11 bases between the two ends. The germline V gene has CDR1 LNHDA and CDR2 SQIVND (reference sequence). This CDR3 is 12 amino acids long. The full variable domain, completed using reference TRBV19 and TRBJ1-2, is DGGITQSPKYLFRKEGQNVTLSCEQNLNHDAMYWYRQDPGQGLRLIYYSQIVNDFQKGDIAEGYSVSREKKESFPLTVTSAQKNPTAFYLCASTPGSYGYTFGSGTRLTVV.

The chain carries TRBV12-3 or TRBV12-4 and TRBJ1-2, with D hard to call. Trimming took off 5 bases at V and 4 bases at J, with 2 bases between the two ends. This CDR3 contains 10 residues. The CDR3 coding sequence is TGTGCCAGCAGTGTCTATGGCTACACCTTC. Its protein product is CASSVYGYTF.

There are a few counts of this clone. The CDR3 sequence: CASSVDRGAYYNEQFF. CDR3 DNA: TGTGCCAGCAGCGTGGACAGGGGAGCATACTACAATGAGCAGTTCTTC. The chain carries TRBV5-6 and TRBJ2-1; 9 nucleotides align to TRBD1. The CDR3 length is 16 residues. V lost 4 bases and J lost 3; bases outside the gene matches: 8. Germline-derived CDR1 and CDR2 are SGHDT and YYEEEE.

This chain uses TRBV2 with TRBJ1-5, with TRBD1 matching over 7 bases. Germline loops: CDR1 SNHLY, CDR2 FYNNEI. V lost 2 bases to trimming and J lost 7 bases; unmatched junction nucleotides: 11. The CDR3 consists of 16 residues. As DNA, the CDR3 is TGTGCCAGCAGTGAACCTCCCTACAGGGGAGGGCAGCCCCAGCATTTT. Protein product: CASSEPPYRGGQPQHF.

The chain has TRBV3-1 (or the pseudogene TRBV3-2) and TRBJ1-1; D is ambiguous. The V gene's germline CDR1 is LGHDT and CDR2 YNNKEL (reference sequence). The CDR3 totals 14 residues. Trimming left V 0 bases short and J 2 bases short, with 7 bases between. CDR3 protein: CASSQDVHNTEAFF. Written as DNA, the CDR3 is TGTGCCAGCAGCCAAGATGTCCACAACACTGAAGCTTTCTTT.

The V and J genes are TRBV21-1 and TRBJ2-7. TRBV21-1 is labeled a pseudogene. CDR3 length: 14 residues. The CDR3 DNA reads as TGTGCCAGCAGGACGACTCAGGGACGCTACGAGCAGTACTTC. Protein sequence: CASRTTQGRYEQYF.

This clone occurred a few times. The chain employs TRBV7-7 and TRBJ2-1; D gene uncertain. The CDR3 contains 13 residues. Germline values: CDR1 SSHAT, CDR2 FNYEAQ (reference sequence). Trimming removed 3 bases at V and 2 bases at J, with 5 bases between. CDR3 DNA: TGTGCCAGCAGCTTGGAAACCTACAATGAGCAGTTCTTC. Translating it yields CASSLETYNEQFF.